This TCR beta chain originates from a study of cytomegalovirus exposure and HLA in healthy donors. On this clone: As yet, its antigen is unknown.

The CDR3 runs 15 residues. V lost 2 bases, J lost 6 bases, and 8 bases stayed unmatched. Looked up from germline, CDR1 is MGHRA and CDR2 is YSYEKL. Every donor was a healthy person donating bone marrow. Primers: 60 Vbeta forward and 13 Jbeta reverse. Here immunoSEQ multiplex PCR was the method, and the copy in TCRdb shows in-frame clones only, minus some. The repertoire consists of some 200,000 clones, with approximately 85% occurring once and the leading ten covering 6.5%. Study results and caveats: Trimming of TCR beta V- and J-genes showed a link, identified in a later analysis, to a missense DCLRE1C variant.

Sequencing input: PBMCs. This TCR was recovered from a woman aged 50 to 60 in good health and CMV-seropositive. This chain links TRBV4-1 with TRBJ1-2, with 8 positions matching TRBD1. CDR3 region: CASSQPLTGEDGYTF. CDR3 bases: TGCGCCAGCAGCCAACCCTTGACAGGGGAGGATGGCTACACCTTC.